This T cell receptor (beta chain) was retrieved from a study of CD8+ T cells in alopecia areata (dated by TCRdb to 2016 to 2019). A note on the overall study: The treated patients, all with moderate-to-severe alopecia areata, were enrolled in an open-label pilot trial of oral tofacitinib given at 5 to 10 mg twice daily. Tofacitinib-treated patients had biopsies at baseline and at 4 and 24 weeks of treatment, with a later scalp biopsy in several patients. Clonality in the scalp was compared among normal scalp (n=4), patchy alopecia areata scalp (n=8), and alopecia totalis/universalis scalp (n=8). On the human side, TCRbeta sequencing was run on scalp tissue and on sorted CD4+ and CD8+ peripheral blood T cells from healthy controls and from alopecia areata patients with either patchy or totalis/universalis disease. Disease severity in treated patients was measured with the SALT score, which quantifies the percentage of affected scalp surface area. Tofacitinib was given for 6 to 18 months, followed by 6 months of follow-up off drug to assess delayed response and recurrence. RNA was obtained with the PAXgene miRNA kit for fixed scalp, the miRNeasy kit for PBMCs, and the RNeasy kit for mouse skin. Amplification of TCRbeta CDR3 regions was done by immunoSEQ multiplex PCR using 35 Vbeta forward primers and 13 Jbeta reverse primers. To study T cell clonal expansion in alopecia areata, the researchers applied high-throughput TCRbeta sequencing to both the C3H/HeJ mouse model and human patients.

Worth noting for this clone: The antigen this receptor binds is unknown. No much larger clone exists at a distance of one base, and base qualities are not known.

General findings and caveats noted by the study authors: TCR sequences shared between patients were less clear than in mice, possibly partly because of HLA diversity in the patient population. Higher clonality and more expanded CD8+ clones were observed in lesional scalp than in normal scalp, particularly in alopecia totalis/universalis, a finding suggestive of antigenic drive. With tofacitinib, both scalp clonality and the number of expanded CD8+ clones among the top 100 scalp clones went down significantly. Unlike mouse skin, which is dominated by gammadelta T cells, normal human skin has resident alphabeta T cells that are also sequenced, and this complicates analysis of the scalp TCR repertoire. Because the treated cohort was small and had only one nonresponder, larger studies are needed to examine links between baseline CD8+ expansion and response. During tofacitinib treatment, many expanded lesional clones remained in scalp and blood, and this persistence may partly explain relapse after treatment is stopped.

Library prep was done by the immunoSEQ multiplex PCR assay. For TCR sequencing, RNA was extracted from every sample and reverse transcribed into cDNA to serve as template. First-strand cDNA was synthesized with SuperScript III using a 2:1 mix of oligo-dT and random hexamers. A synthetic immune receptor repertoire was used to gauge amplification bias, and whatever bias remained was removed computationally. Turning to the authors' computational methods: Raw reads were preprocessed to remove errors, and CDR3 was defined by IMGT conventions from the conserved cysteine to phenylalanine. To get clonality, Shannon entropy was normalized by log2 of the number of productive unique TCRs and the result was subtracted from 1. Whether scalp clones were CD4 or CD8 was inferred by matching scalp TCRbeta sequences against CD4 and CD8 repertoires sorted from blood. Drawn from immuneACCESS, this table holds only the in-frame rearrangements with V and J called that TCRdb kept. Clones are partly lost; checked studies trace under half to an unresolved V gene and leave the rest unexplained. V and J calls and clone size are given by that table; D and trimming were obtained from the DNA. In all, the sample holds 200,000 to 250,000 clones, and around three fifths of those were seen once. The ten largest clones capture roughly 1.4% of the sample.

V lost 0 bases and J lost 4 bases; the stretch between them is 9 bases long. According to the germline V gene, CDR1 reads SGHRS and CDR2 reads YFSETQ. The cysteine opens and the phenylalanine closes a CDR3 of 14 amino acids. Only the CDR3 DNA is retained, 42 bases long and in frame from the first base. The time point label on this specimen signifies: about four weeks on oral tofacitinib. Sample treatment or condition, as interpreted from the label and publication: oral pan-JAK inhibitor, 5-10 mg twice daily. Peripheral blood and lesional scalp punch biopsies were obtained from patients with alopecia areata. PBMCs were isolated by density centrifugation and stained for CD3, CD4 and CD8, after which CD4+ and CD8+ T cells were sorted on a FACSAria.

This sequence originates from a human donor with alopecia areata. This sample comprised CD4+ T cells sorted from blood, obtained at week 4, from a patient treated with tofacitinib. The V and J segments used are TRBV5-1 and TRBJ2-3, with the D gene call left open. The nucleotides are TGCGCCAGCAGCTTGGAAATGATGGCAGATACGCAGTATTTT. Protein translation: CASSLEMMADTQYF.